These T cell receptor beta chains were read from a single sample in a study of cytomegalovirus exposure and HLA in healthy donors. The table came from immunoSEQ multiplex PCR; TCRdb's copy has only in-frame clones and leaves some out. The sample contains around 55,000 clones, about four fifths of which appear only once. The sequenced sample consisted of PBMCs. The receptors derive from a female donor in good health and CMV-seronegative. Both conserved end residues are part of each CDR3. The order of the fields is V gene, D gene, J gene, clone size, CDR3 protein, CDR3 DNA. A D gene is named only where the DNA matches it firmly. For some rows the clone size is stated as once, few or many, or as a class when expanded; others skip it.

v_call: TRBV2; d_call: TRBD2; j_call: TRBJ2-3; clone_size: .; cdr3_aa: CASSELTSGGARDTQYF; cdr3_nt: TGTGCCAGCAGTGAACTTACTAGCGGGGGGGCCAGGGATACGCAGTATTTT
v_call: TRBV29-1; d_call: TRBD1; j_call: TRBJ1-2; clone_size: .; cdr3_aa: CSVGTGLGYGYPF; cdr3_nt: TGCAGCGTTGGGACAGGGTTAGGCTATGGCTACCCCTTC
v_call: TRBV4-1; d_call: .; j_call: TRBJ1-1; clone_size: .; cdr3_aa: CASNRGSGASTEAFF; cdr3_nt: TGCGCCAGCAACCGGGGCTCAGGGGCCAGCACTGAAGCTTTCTTT
v_call: TRBV5-8; d_call: .; j_call: TRBJ1-6; clone_size: .; cdr3_aa: CASSLSTGPNSPLHF; cdr3_nt: TGTGCCAGCAGCTTGAGTACAGGGCCAAATTCACCCCTCCACTTT
v_call: TRBV27; d_call: .; j_call: TRBJ1-3; clone_size: once; cdr3_aa: CASSLRGGGNTIYF; cdr3_nt: TGTGCCAGCAGTCTGCGGGGGGGCGGAAACACCATATATTTT
v_call: TRBV29-1; d_call: .; j_call: TRBJ2-2; clone_size: .; cdr3_aa: CSAKQGTGELFF; cdr3_nt: TGCAGCGCCAAACAGGGAACCGGGGAGCTGTTTTTT
v_call: TRBV19; d_call: .; j_call: TRBJ2-6; clone_size: .; cdr3_aa: CASSYPVLDGANVLTF; cdr3_nt: TGTGCCAGTAGTTATCCGGTTTTAGATGGGGCCAACGTCCTGACTTTC
v_call: TRBV19; d_call: TRBD1; j_call: TRBJ1-5; clone_size: .; cdr3_aa: CASRQGSSNQPQHF; cdr3_nt: TGTGCCAGTCGACAGGGGTCGAGCAATCAGCCCCAGCATTTT
v_call: TRBV19; d_call: TRBD1; j_call: TRBJ1-5; clone_size: .; cdr3_aa: CASSGGTGTLGNQPQHF; cdr3_nt: TGTGCCAGTAGTGGGGGGACAGGGACGTTAGGCAATCAGCCCCAGCATTTT
v_call: TRBV5-6; d_call: TRBD1; j_call: TRBJ1-1; clone_size: .; cdr3_aa: CASSFLQGALNTEAFF; cdr3_nt: TGTGCCAGCAGCTTTTTACAGGGGGCACTGAACACTGAAGCTTTCTTT
v_call: TRBV29-1; d_call: .; j_call: TRBJ2-1; clone_size: .; cdr3_aa: CSVWDSGGIYNEQFF; cdr3_nt: TGCAGCGTTTGGGACAGTGGAGGGATCTACAATGAGCAGTTCTTC
v_call: TRBV5-1; d_call: .; j_call: TRBJ2-7; clone_size: .; cdr3_aa: CASSGGSSYEQYF; cdr3_nt: TGCGCCAGCAGCGGGGGCAGCTCCTACGAGCAGTACTTC
v_call: TRBV6-5; d_call: TRBD1; j_call: TRBJ1-4; clone_size: .; cdr3_aa: CASSPRGTVNEKLFF; cdr3_nt: TGTGCCAGCAGCCCTAGGGGGACAGTAAATGAAAAACTGTTTTTT
v_call: TRBV5-1; d_call: TRBD2; j_call: TRBJ2-3; clone_size: .; cdr3_aa: CASSFSGGASDTQYF; cdr3_nt: TGCGCCAGCAGCTTTAGCGGGGGGGCTTCGGATACGCAGTATTTT
v_call: TRBV27; d_call: .; j_call: TRBJ1-1; clone_size: .; cdr3_aa: CAVVRGGEAFF; cdr3_nt: TGTGCCGTAGTTAGGGGGGGAGAAGCTTTCTTT
v_call: TRBV30; d_call: TRBD1; j_call: TRBJ1-4; clone_size: .; cdr3_aa: CAWNQQGAEKLFF; cdr3_nt: TGTGCCTGGAATCAACAGGGGGCTGAAAAACTGTTTTTT
v_call: TRBV7-8; d_call: .; j_call: TRBJ1-5; clone_size: .; cdr3_aa: CASSLPGLGGQPQHF; cdr3_nt: TGTGCCAGCAGCTTGCCAGGCTTGGGGGGACAGCCCCAGCATTTT
v_call: TRBV4-1; d_call: TRBD2; j_call: TRBJ2-2; clone_size: once; cdr3_aa: CASSQVFWGGSGELFF; cdr3_nt: TGCGCCAGCAGTCAAGTCTTCTGGGGGGGGTCCGGGGAGCTGTTTTTT
v_call: TRBV7-6; d_call: .; j_call: TRBJ2-5; clone_size: .; cdr3_aa: CASSLAQEGGINRETQYF; cdr3_nt: TGTGCCAGCAGCTTAGCGCAAGAAGGCGGGATCAATCGGGAGACCCAGTACTTC
v_call: TRBV18; d_call: .; j_call: TRBJ2-1; clone_size: once; cdr3_aa: CASSPGLKSYNEQFF; cdr3_nt: TGTGCCAGCTCACCTGGACTGAAATCCTACAATGAGCAGTTCTTC
v_call: TRBV27; d_call: .; j_call: TRBJ2-2; clone_size: .; cdr3_aa: CASSLLTGELFF; cdr3_nt: TGTGCCAGCAGTTTACTCACCGGGGAGCTGTTTTTT
v_call: TRBV7-9; d_call: .; j_call: TRBJ1-1; clone_size: .; cdr3_aa: CASSLAGRDTEAFF; cdr3_nt: TGTGCCAGCAGCTTAGCAGGGAGGGACACTGAAGCTTTCTTT
v_call: TRBV29-1; d_call: TRBD1; j_call: TRBJ1-4; clone_size: .; cdr3_aa: CSVAGGQGKLFF; cdr3_nt: TGCAGCGTTGCTGGGGGACAGGGAAAACTGTTTTTT
v_call: TRBV9; d_call: TRBD1; j_call: TRBJ1-3; clone_size: .; cdr3_aa: CASSVSGTGGLGNTIYF; cdr3_nt: TGTGCCAGCAGCGTATCGGGGACAGGGGGCCTTGGAAACACCATATATTTT
v_call: TRBV4-1; d_call: .; j_call: TRBJ2-7; clone_size: few; cdr3_aa: CASSQEGGRTRDHEQYF; cdr3_nt: TGCGCCAGCAGCCAAGAGGGGGGGCGGACTAGGGACCACGAGCAGTACTTC